This TCR beta chain was found in a study of cytomegalovirus exposure and HLA in healthy donors. Germline V lookup: CDR1 LNHDA, CDR2 SQIVND (reference sequence). CDR3 length: 14 residues. J gave up 4 bases and V 5 bases, and 6 bases lay outside the gene matches. Use of 60 Vbeta and 13 Jbeta primers characterized the PCR. Here immunoSEQ multiplex PCR was the method, and the copy in TCRdb shows in-frame clones only, minus some. The table has 75,000 or so clones, around 70% seen once. Sequenced input: PBMCs. This clonotype originated in a man aged 35-49 years in good health and CMV-seropositive. J is TRBJ2-5 and V is TRBV19, with TRBD1 identical over 8 bases. CDR3 DNA: TGTGCCAGTAGTCCCCGACAGGGGCGAGAGACCCAGTACTTC. Its translation is CASSPRQGRETQYF.